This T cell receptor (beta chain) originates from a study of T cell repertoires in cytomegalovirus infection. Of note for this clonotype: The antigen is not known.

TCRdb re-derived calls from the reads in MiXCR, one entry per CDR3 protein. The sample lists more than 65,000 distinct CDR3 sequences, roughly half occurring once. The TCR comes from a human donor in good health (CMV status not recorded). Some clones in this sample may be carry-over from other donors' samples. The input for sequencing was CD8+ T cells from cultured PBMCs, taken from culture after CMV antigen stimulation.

CDR3 sequence reads: CASSLRPWTSEQYF. CDR3 bases: TGTGCCAGCAGCCTCCGGCCGTGGACAAGCGAGCAGTACTTC. J is TRBJ2-7 and V is TRBV11-2; possible D gene TRBD1, 5 bases. The CDR3 has 14 residues. The germline V gene encodes CDR1 SGHAT and CDR2 FQNNGV. V was cut by 5 bases and J by 6 bases, with 17 bases left in between. Combining the CDR3 with reference TRBV11-2 and TRBJ2-7 gives the whole variable domain EAGVAQSPRYKIIEKRQSVAFWCNPISGHATLYWYQQILGQGPKLLIQFQNNGVVDDSQLPKDRFSAERLKGVDSTLKIQPAKLEDSAVYLCASSLRPWTSEQYFGPGTRLTVT.